The clone carrying this TCR beta chain was seen a handful of times. TCRdb reprocessed the 5' RACE reads with MiXCR, giving one entry per CDR3 protein. This table has a few hundred thousand distinct CDR3 sequences, 7% to 10% appearing once. Germline V gene data show CDR1 as MNHEY and CDR2 as SVGEGT. The CDR3 runs 20 residues. V shed 2 bases and J 2 bases; nucleotides not matched to a gene: 16. This entry belongs to a study of T cells after yellow fever vaccination. V and J are TRBV6-2 or TRBV6-3 and TRBJ2-3; 10 bases agree with TRBD2. The source was PBMCs, collected more than 40 days after the first yellow fever vaccination. This clonotype originated in a man younger than 35 who received the YFV17D yellow fever vaccine. The DNA of the CDR3 is TGTGCCAGCAGTTACCCCCAGGTAGCGGGGGGCCGGGGGTCCACAGATACGCAGTATTTT. Protein: CASSYPQVAGGRGSTDTQYF.